Listed below are T cell receptor beta chains from one sample, sequenced in a study of CD8 T cells in Susac syndrome. One entry per CDR3 protein results from TCRdb running MiXCR on the immunoSEQ multiplex PCR reads. The sample records about 210,000 distinct CDR3 sequences, around 93% being singletons. Sequenced: CD4+ T cells from PBMCs. The receptors here all came from a human donor with multiple sclerosis. Both conserved end residues are part of each CDR3. The order of the fields is J gene, clone size, D gene, V gene, CDR3 protein, CDR3 DNA. D genes are given only for firm matches. Clone size is stated in some rows and not others, as once, few, many or a class when expanded.

>TRBJ2-1|NA|TRBD2|TRBV7-9
CASSLGLAVSYNEQFF
TGTGCCAGCAGCTTAGGTCTAGCGGTCTCCTACAATGAGCAGTTCTTC
>TRBJ1-2|NA|NA|TRBV7-9
CASSSHPNYGYTF
TGTGCCAGCAGTTCGCACCCTAACTATGGCTACACCTTC
>TRBJ1-1|NA|NA|TRBV19
CASSTTKQPLNTEAFF
TGTGCCAGTAGTACCACCAAACAGCCTTTGAACACTGAAGCTTTCTTT
>TRBJ2-4|NA|TRBD2|TRBV4-1
CASSQEIQRGNIQYF
TGCGCCAGCAGCCAAGAAATCCAGCGGGGAAACATTCAGTACTTC
>TRBJ2-5|NA|TRBD1|TRBV27
CASSLYPRQGRTQYF
TGTGCCAGCAGTTTATATCCGAGACAGGGCCGGACCCAGTACTTC
>TRBJ2-1|once|NA|TRBV3-1
CASSQEPGPNEQFF
TGTGCCAGCAGCCAAGAGCCGGGCCCCAATGAGCAGTTCTTC
>TRBJ2-5|NA|TRBD2|TRBV9
CASSASAGGAGGQETQYF
TGTGCCAGCAGCGCTTCGGCCGGGGGGGCCGGGGGGCAAGAGACCCAGTACTTC
>TRBJ1-5|once|TRBD1|TRBV20-1
CSARGQGTGQPQHF
TGCAGTGCCAGAGGACAGGGGACGGGTCAGCCCCAGCATTTT
>TRBJ2-5|NA|NA|TRBV10-3
CAISAGRSQETQYF
TGTGCCATCAGTGCAGGTCGTTCCCAAGAGACCCAGTACTTC
>TRBJ1-2|NA|TRBD1|TRBV7-9
CASSLDGTGGRGYTF
TGTGCCAGCAGCTTAGACGGGACAGGGGGCCGGGGCTACACCTTC
>TRBJ1-1|NA|NA|TRBV3-1
CASSPLSGYTEAFF
TGTGCCAGCAGCCCGTTGTCAGGGTACACTGAAGCTTTCTTT
>TRBJ2-7|NA|NA|TRBV29-1
CSVEPYGGRRSYEQYF
TGCAGCGTCGAGCCCTACGGTGGGAGACGCTCCTACGAGCAGTACTTC
>TRBJ1-6|NA|NA|TRBV25-1
CASSARTGYPPLHF
TGTGCCAGCAGTGCCCGAACAGGGTACCCACCCCTCCACTTT
>TRBJ1-6|NA|NA|TRBV9
CASSVAGSSGVSPLHF
TGTGCCAGCAGCGTAGCGGGTTCGTCTGGGGTCTCTCCCCTCCACTTT
>TRBJ2-5|NA|NA|TRBV20-1
CSASKETQYF
TGCAGTGCTAGTAAGGAGACCCAGTACTTC
>TRBJ1-1|NA|NA|TRBV14
CASSQETGDTEAFF
TGTGCCAGCAGCCAAGAAACGGGGGACACTGAAGCTTTCTTT